The subject of this entry is one T cell receptor (beta chain). TCRbeta library preparation incorporated unique molecular identifiers. TCRdb reprocessed the PCR reads with MiXCR, giving one entry per CDR3 protein. The sample lists some 640,000 distinct CDR3 sequences, around 17% seen once, with 1.1% in the top ten. The data stem from a study of T-cell reconstitution after alpha-beta-depleted transplantation in children. The CDR3 has 17 amino acids. The germline V and J ends were trimmed by 4 bases and 0 bases, with 19 bases remaining between them. Germline CDR1 reads SGHRS; CDR2 reads YFSETQ. The receptor comes from a human donor who donated a stem cell graft to a child with acute myeloid leukemia. The gene calls are TRBV5-1 and TRBJ1-1; D is perhaps TRBD1 (5 bases). Sequencing was performed on PBMCs from the stem cell graft donor, taken from the stem cell graft. The CDR3, as DNA: TGCGCCAGCAGCCCGTTCCTGGGGGGGTTCGTGAACACTGAAGCTTTCTTT. Translation: CASSPFLGGFVNTEAFF.